Shown below are 32 T cell receptor beta chains from a single sample sequenced in a study of cytomegalovirus exposure and HLA in healthy donors. The PCR made use of 60 Vbeta and 13 Jbeta primers. Clones were read by immunoSEQ multiplex PCR, and TCRdb kept only the in-frame ones, dropping some. The repertoire holds fewer than 250,000 clones, with roughly 84% as singletons. What was sequenced was PBMCs. These receptors originate from a girl between 5 and 17 years old in good health and CMV-seronegative.

This chain links TRBV2 with TRBJ2-7; tentative D call: TRBD2 (6 bases). Trimming shortened V by 7 bases and J by 3 bases, and 13 bases separated the two germline ends. From germline, CDR1 is SNHLY and CDR2 FYNNEI. This CDR3 region has 13 residues. The CDR3 spells CASIRGTHYEQYF. CDR3 sequence (DNA): TGTGCCAGCATACGGGGGACCCACTACGAGCAGTACTTC. The full variable domain, rest sourced from reference TRBV2 and TRBJ2-7, is EPEVTQTPSHQVTQMGQEVILRCVPISNHLYFYWYRQILGQKVEFLVSFYNNEISEKSEIFDDQFSVERPDGSNFTLKIRSTKLEDSAMYFCASIRGTHYEQYFGPGTRLTVT.

This clone came up once. CDR3 in amino acids: CASSTGTGDGYTF. For the CDR3, the DNA is TGTGCCAGCAGTACCGGGACAGGGGATGGCTACACCTTC. This rearrangement joins TRBV28 to TRBJ1-2; 10 nucleotides line up with TRBD1. The germline CDR1 and CDR2 sequences are MDHEN and SYDVKM. V lost 5 bases to trimming and J lost 6 bases; unmatched junction nucleotides: 3. The CDR3 length is 13 residues.

The genes are TRBV27 and TRBJ2-1; 9 positions agree with TRBD2. The V gene's germline CDR1 is MNHEY and CDR2 SMNVEV (reference sequence). With 2 bases clipped from V and 4 bases from J, the junction kept 9 bases outside the gene matches. This CDR3 comprises 17 residues. CDR3 protein: CASSLRGAGGRYNEQFF. In DNA form, the CDR3 reads TGTGCCAGCAGTTTAAGGGGAGCGGGAGGAAGGTACAATGAGCAGTTCTTC.

The DNA of the CDR3 is TGCGCCAGCAGCCAAGATCCTCAGGGTAAGGGAAGCAATGAGCAGTTCTTC. Encoded protein: CASSQDPQGKGSNEQFF. V is TRBV4-1 and J is TRBJ2-1, with D tentatively TRBD1 (5 bases). The CDR3 extends over 17 amino acids. CDR1 is MGHRA, CDR2 YSYEKL, per germline. Trimming took off 0 bases at V and 6 bases at J, with 18 bases between the two ends.

DNA for the CDR3: TGTGCCAGCAGCTTGAGTTACACTGAAGCTTTCTTT. Translated: CASSLSYTEAFF. The rearrangement links TRBV7-9 to TRBJ1-1; D is unresolved. Germline V gene data show CDR1 as SEHNR and CDR2 as FQNEAQ (reference sequence). The V and J ends lost 3 bases and 3 bases respectively, with 5 bases between them. This CDR3 comprises 12 residues. Together with reference TRBV7-9 and TRBJ1-1, the CDR3 gives the full variable domain: DTGVSQNPRHKITKRGQNVTFRCDPISEHNRLYWYRQTLGQGPEFLTYFQNEAQLEKSRLLSDRFSAERPKGSFSTLEIQRTEQGDSAMYLCASSLSYTEAFFGQGTRLTVV.

The chain links TRBV19 to TRBJ2-2, with D unresolved. Germline V lookup: CDR1 LNHDA, CDR2 SQIVND (reference sequence). Trimming cost V 3 bases and J 6 bases, with 8 bases left between them. The CDR3 covers 13 residues. The CDR3 region has the DNA TGTGCCAGTAGTATGGTAGCCCCCGGGGAGCTGTTTTTT. It specifies CASSMVAPGELFF. Supplemented by reference TRBV19 and TRBJ2-2, the full variable domain reads DGGITQSPKYLFRKEGQNVTLSCEQNLNHDAMYWYRQDPGQGLRLIYYSQIVNDFQKGDIAEGYSVSREKKESFPLTVTSAQKNPTAFYLCASSMVAPGELFFGEGSRLTVL.

The gene calls are TRBV30 and TRBJ1-1; D gene ambiguous. CDR1 is GTSNPN and CDR2 is SVGIG in the germline V gene (reference sequence). This CDR3 comprises 12 residues. V dropped 7 bases and J dropped 1 base, with 10 bases sitting between them. The CDR3 DNA is TGTGCCTTCAATCGAGGGAACACTGAAGCTTTCTTT. Protein: CAFNRGNTEAFF.

The gene calls are TRBV7-8 and TRBJ1-6, with 7 bases matching TRBD1. Germline V gives CDR1 SGHVS, CDR2 FQNEAQ. V gave up 4 bases and J gave up 9 bases; unmatched junction bases: 9. The CDR3 runs 15 residues. The CDR3: CASSSSTGVLSPLHF. The CDR3 bases are TGTGCCAGCAGCTCCTCCACAGGGGTCCTTTCACCCCTCCACTTT.

This chain links TRBV7-2 with TRBJ2-3, with 8 bases fitting TRBD1. Germline trimming cut 6 bases from V and 8 bases from J; bases unmatched to any gene: 19. The CDR3 runs 17 residues. Germline-derived CDR1 and CDR2 are SGHTA and FQGNSA. In DNA, the CDR3 is TGTGCCAGCAGGCCCTCACTCCAGGGGGCTTTAACGGGTACGCAGTATTTT. This encodes CASRPSLQGALTGTQYF.

The chain recombines TRBV28 with TRBJ1-2; D might be TRBD1 (6 bases). This CDR3 is built from 16 residues. Trimming took off 3 bases at V and 2 bases at J, with 16 bases between the two ends. Germline lookup yields CDR1 MDHEN and CDR2 SYDVKM. The CDR3 DNA reads TGTGCCAGCAGTTTGGAGGTGGGGGCATGGAACTATGGCTACACCTTC. Protein: CASSLEVGAWNYGYTF.

This clone appeared a single time. The chain has TRBV28 and TRBJ1-3; D might be TRBD1 (5 bases). From germline, CDR1 is MDHEN and CDR2 SYDVKM. Trimming took 6 bases from V and 1 from J, leaving 13 bases between them. The CDR3 contains 15 residues. The DNA for the CDR3 is TGTGCCAGCAGCCTCTCTCAGGGATCTGGAAACACCATATATTTT. Residues: CASSLSQGSGNTIYF.

V is TRBV29-1 and J is TRBJ2-3; D unclear. Trimming removed 3 bases from V and 6 bases from J, with 16 bases in between. The CDR3 spans 14 residues. CDR1 and CDR2 (germline): SQVTM, ANQGSEA. CDR3 sequence reads: CSVESGLRLDTQYF. DNA for the CDR3: TGCAGCGTTGAGTCAGGTCTAAGGTTGGATACGCAGTATTTT.

The chain uses TRBV30 and TRBJ2-2; D remains unclear. V dropped 0 bases and J dropped 4 bases, with 12 bases sitting between them. CDR1 and CDR2 (germline): GTSNPN, SVGIG (reference sequence). This CDR3 spans 15 amino acids. CDR3 residues: CAWSVYSGFTGELFF. The DNA for the CDR3 is TGTGCCTGGAGTGTATACTCTGGTTTCACCGGGGAGCTGTTTTTT. The full variable domain, rest sourced from reference TRBV30 and TRBJ2-2, is SQTIHQWPATLVQPVGSPLSLECTVEGTSNPNLYWYRQAAGRGLQLLFYSVGIGQISSEVPQNLSASRPQDRQFILSSKKLLLSDSGFYLCAWSVYSGFTGELFFGEGSRLTVL.

V is TRBV10-3 and J is TRBJ2-3; 10 bases match TRBD2. The CDR3 is 17 amino acids. V lost 0 bases to trimming and J lost 2 bases; unmatched junction nucleotides: 5. Germline V gives CDR1 ENHRY, CDR2 SYGVKD. The CDR3 region is CAISESNLAGATDTQYF. DNA of the CDR3: TGTGCCATCAGTGAGTCTAACCTAGCGGGAGCCACAGATACGCAGTATTTT.

The chain carries TRBV9 and TRBJ2-1, with D perhaps TRBD2 (6 bases). V dropped 5 bases and J dropped 8 bases, with 11 bases sitting between them. CDR1 is SGDLS, CDR2 YYNGEE, per germline. The CDR3 is 12 amino acids. The CDR3: CASSSTSYEQFF. The CDR3 DNA is TGTGCCAGCAGTTCCACTAGCTATGAGCAGTTCTTC.

V is TRBV7-9 and J is TRBJ1-6; TRBD1 matches at 7 bases. The length of the CDR3 is 14 residues. The V gene's germline CDR1 is SEHNR and CDR2 FQNEAQ (reference sequence). V gave up 6 bases and J gave up 12 bases; unmatched junction bases: 11. The CDR3 DNA is TGTGCCAGCAGTGGGACAGCAACTATAAGACCCCTCCACTTT. Encoded protein: CASSGTATIRPLHF. The variable domain in full, completed from reference TRBV7-9 and TRBJ1-6, reads DTGVSQNPRHKITKRGQNVTFRCDPISEHNRLYWYRQTLGQGPEFLTYFQNEAQLEKSRLLSDRFSAERPKGSFSTLEIQRTEQGDSAMYLCASSGTATIRPLHFGNGTRLTVT.

The CDR3 is CASNTRAQPQHF. The DNA for the CDR3 is TGTGCCAGCAACACTAGGGCTCAGCCCCAGCATTTT. The chain couples TRBV28 to TRBJ1-5; D is uncertain. The V gene's germline CDR1 is MDHEN and CDR2 SYDVKM. V shed 7 bases and J shed 6 bases, with 10 bases lying between them. This CDR3 is 12 amino acids long.

This sequence joins TRBV11-3 and TRBJ2-1, with TRBD2 matching over 9 bases. V shed 0 bases and J 2 bases; nucleotides not matched to a gene: 8. CDR1 is SGHNT, CDR2 YENEEA, per germline. The CDR3 extends over 18 amino acids. The CDR3 DNA is TGTGCCAGCAGCTTAGATTCGGCGGGAGGGCCCCCCTACAATGAGCAGTTCTTC. Residues: CASSLDSAGGPPYNEQFF.

This clone was seen only a few times. The J gene is TRBJ2-6, the V gene TRBV7-3, with a possible D match to TRBD1 (6 bases). This CDR3 has 17 amino acids. The germline CDR1 and CDR2 sequences are SGHTA and FQGTGA. V lost 2 bases to trimming and J lost 0 bases, with 11 bases between them. CDR3 sequence reads: CASSLQGLSSGANVLTF. Written as DNA, the CDR3 is TGTGCCAGCAGCTTACAGGGGCTGTCCTCTGGGGCCAACGTCCTGACTTTC.

The genes are TRBV7-9 and TRBJ2-3; 7 bases are a match to TRBD2. CDR1 and CDR2 (germline): SEHNR, FQNEAQ (reference sequence). The trim removed 3 bases at V and 3 bases at J, leaving 3 bases unmatched. The CDR3 loop spans 14 amino acids. DNA of the CDR3: TGTGCCAGCAGCTTTCAGCGGGGAACAGATACGCAGTATTTT. Amino acids: CASSFQRGTDTQYF.

This chain joins TRBV19 and TRBJ2-1, with TRBD2 matching over 7 bases. Germline V lookup: CDR1 LNHDA, CDR2 SQIVND (reference sequence). The CDR3 contains 15 residues. The trim removed 3 bases at V and 2 bases at J, leaving 4 bases unmatched. CDR3 region: CASSIQSGAYNEQFF. The CDR3 nucleotides are TGTGCCAGTAGTATTCAAAGCGGGGCCTACAATGAGCAGTTCTTC. Complete variable domain (other parts from reference TRBV19 and TRBJ2-1): DGGITQSPKYLFRKEGQNVTLSCEQNLNHDAMYWYRQDPGQGLRLIYYSQIVNDFQKGDIAEGYSVSREKKESFPLTVTSAQKNPTAFYLCASSIQSGAYNEQFFGPGTRLTVL.

This sequence joins TRBV27 and TRBJ2-1; TRBD2 matches 7 bases. This CDR3 spans 13 amino acids. Germline V gene data show CDR1 as MNHEY and CDR2 as SMNVEV (reference sequence). The V and J ends lost 8 bases and 3 bases, in that order; junction bases with no gene match: 4. CDR3 nucleotide sequence: TGTGCCAGCGCCCAGCGGGGCTACAATGAGCAGTTCTTC. This codes for CASAQRGYNEQFF.

The chain uses TRBV7-2 and TRBJ2-3, with D uncertain. Between the trimmed V and J ends, which lost 1 base and 0 bases, there was a span of 5 bases. The CDR3 covers 14 residues. Germline V gene lookup returns CDR1 SGHTA and CDR2 FQGNSA. DNA for the CDR3: TGTGCCAGCAGCTTAGGGCACAGCACAGATACGCAGTATTTT. Protein product: CASSLGHSTDTQYF.

This chain joins TRBV30 and TRBJ1-5; no clear D. CDR1 and CDR2 from the germline V gene are GTSNPN and SVGIG (reference sequence). Trimming pared 2 bases from V and 7 bases from J, leaving 12 bases between. This CDR3 comprises 13 residues. This chain's CDR3 is CAWSPSGNQPQHF. CDR3 sequence (DNA): TGTGCCTGGAGTCCTTCGGGGAACCAGCCCCAGCATTTT.

The rearrangement links TRBV28 to TRBJ1-2, with a weak D call TRBD1 (5 bases). This CDR3 spans 13 amino acids. The V gene's germline CDR1 is MDHEN and CDR2 SYDVKM. V was trimmed by 3 bases and J by 7 bases, leaving 12 bases between them. The CDR3, as DNA: TGTGCCAGCAGTTTCAGGGTTGACGGTGGCTACACCTTC. Its translation: CASSFRVDGGYTF.

J is TRBJ2-2 and V is TRBV2; 8 positions agree with TRBD1. V shed 4 bases and J 6 bases; nucleotides not matched to a gene: 10. This CDR3 region has 16 residues. Germline V lookup: CDR1 SNHLY, CDR2 FYNNEI. CDR3 amino acids: CASSVPGQGVPGELFF. DNA of the CDR3: TGTGCCAGCAGTGTGCCCGGACAGGGCGTCCCCGGGGAGCTGTTTTTT.

The chain recombines TRBV18 with TRBJ1-2, with 9 bases identical to TRBD1. The trim removed 2 bases at V and 8 bases at J, leaving 3 bases unmatched. This CDR3 comprises 13 residues. CDR1 KGHSH and CDR2 LQKENI come from the germline V gene. The CDR3 here is CASSPGTGSGYTF. The DNA for the CDR3 is TGTGCCAGCTCACCAGGGACAGGGAGCGGCTACACCTTC.

The chain recombines TRBV5-6 with TRBJ2-5, with 7 bases aligning to TRBD2. CDR3 size: 15 residues. The V gene end was trimmed by 4 bases and the J gene end by 0 bases; junction bases not matched to a gene: 6. Germline CDR1 and CDR2: SGHDT and YYEEEE. CDR3 region: CASSQGLTNQETQYF. The DNA for the CDR3 is TGTGCCAGCAGCCAGGGACTAACGAACCAAGAGACCCAGTACTTC.

This clone was seen a handful of times. Here the CDR3 reads CASSLGAAGSGYTF. The CDR3 DNA reads as TGCGCCAGCAGCTTGGGAGCCGCCGGGAGCGGCTACACCTTC. The genes are TRBV5-1 and TRBJ1-2; D remains unclear. Trimming shortened V by 0 bases and J by 8 bases, and 14 bases separated the two germline ends. The CDR3 runs to 14 residues. CDR1 is SGHRS and CDR2 is YFSETQ in the germline V gene.

The genes are TRBV5-8 and TRBJ2-1; TRBD1 matches at 9 bases. With 0 bases clipped from V and 9 bases from J, the junction kept 13 bases outside the gene matches. Germline assignment: CDR1 SGHTS and CDR2 YDEGEE. This CDR3 is 17 amino acids long. The CDR3 bases are TGTGCCAGCAGCTTGGCTACCCGGGGACAGGGCCGTCTTGAGCAGTTCTTC. Translation: CASSLATRGQGRLEQFF.

This clone came up a few times. The CDR3 region is CASSYSRGLTEAFF. CDR3 nucleotide sequence: TGTGCCAGCAGCTACTCCCGGGGTCTCACTGAAGCTTTCTTT. The V gene is TRBV7-2, the J gene TRBJ1-1; D is unresolved. Germline-derived CDR1 and CDR2 are SGHTA and FQGNSA. The V gene lost 4 bases and the J gene lost 4 bases, with 13 bases spanning the gap. This CDR3 contains 14 residues.

The chain uses TRBV7-8 and TRBJ1-2, with 8 bases identical to TRBD1. J gave up 1 base and V 1 base, and 5 bases lay outside the gene matches. Germline lookup yields CDR1 SGHVS and CDR2 FQNEAQ. This CDR3 contains 16 residues. DNA for the CDR3: TGTGCCAGCAGCTTAGTTGGGACAGGACATAACTATGGCTACACCTTC. Translated: CASSLVGTGHNYGYTF.